This TCR beta chain was captured by sequencing in a study of cytomegalovirus exposure and HLA in healthy donors. Study-level results: The classifier was said to identify cytomegalovirus status with high specificity and sensitivity. The tendency of first-cohort TCR clusters to co-occur in the approximately 120 validation repertoires was identified by a subsequent analysis.

About this clone itself: What it recognizes is unknown.

Profiled with immunoSEQ multiplex PCR; TCRdb holds only in-frame clones, not every one. In the table there are around 240,000 clones, 85% to 90% of which are singletons. CDR3 length equals 15 residues. The V gene's germline CDR1 is SGHNT and CDR2 YYREEE (reference sequence). V gave up 3 bases and J gave up 2 bases; unmatched junction bases: 5. The source of this sequence is a woman aged 18 to 35 in good health and CMV-seronegative. Sequences were obtained from PBMCs. This chain connects TRBV5-4 to TRBJ2-7, with 10 bases identical to TRBD1. This chain's CDR3 is CASSWRTGGAYEQYF. The CDR3 bases are TGTGCCAGCAGCTGGAGGACAGGGGGTGCCTACGAGCAGTACTTC.